These T cell receptor beta chains were read from a single sample in a study of CD8+CD57+ T cells in acquired aplastic anemia. TCRdb recomputed calls from the reads with MiXCR, one row per CDR3 protein. This table has under 200,000 distinct CDR3 sequences, less than 50% appearing once. The sequenced material came from sorted CD4+, CD8+, or CD8+CD57+ T cells (not recorded which) from PBMCs. The receptors were gathered from a human donor with aplastic anemia. Both conserved end residues are part of each CDR3. A D gene is named only where the DNA matches it firmly. Size values are once, few and many counts, or a class for expanded clones, and some rows have none.

j_call: TRBJ1-1
clone_size: -
v_call: TRBV12-3/TRBV12-4
d_call: TRBD1
cdr3_aa: CASSLTVGQGSTEAFF
cdr3_nt: TGTGCCAGCTCCTTAACGGTGGGACAGGGGAGCACTGAAGCTTTCTTT

j_call: TRBJ2-7
clone_size: many
v_call: TRBV4-3
d_call: TRBD2
cdr3_aa: CASSQGAGDHEQYF
cdr3_nt: TGCGCCAGCAGCCAAGGAGCGGGAGACCACGAGCAGTACTTC

j_call: TRBJ2-1
clone_size: -
v_call: TRBV6-1
d_call: -
cdr3_aa: CASSESWRSRWNEQFF
cdr3_nt: TGTGCCAGCAGTGAATCCTGGAGGAGTCGTTGGAATGAGCAGTTCTTC

j_call: TRBJ1-1
clone_size: -
v_call: TRBV4-1
d_call: -
cdr3_aa: CAISPPGGNRTNTEAFF
cdr3_nt: TGCGCCATCAGCCCCCCGGGCGGGAATCGGACGAACACTGAAGCTTTCTTT

j_call: TRBJ2-7
clone_size: many
v_call: TRBV29-1
d_call: -
cdr3_aa: CSVEDLKEGPTSVSHEQYF
cdr3_nt: TGCAGCGTTGAAGACTTGAAGGAGGGACCGACGTCGGTATCCCACGAGCAGTACTTC

j_call: TRBJ2-2
clone_size: many
v_call: TRBV9
d_call: -
cdr3_aa: CASSLGGLGELFF
cdr3_nt: TGTGCCAGCAGCTTGGGGGGCCTGGGGGAGCTGTTTTTT

j_call: TRBJ2-3
clone_size: -
v_call: TRBV10-3
d_call: TRBD2
cdr3_aa: CAISNGLAGDTQYF
cdr3_nt: TGTGCCATCAGTAATGGACTAGCCGGAGATACGCAGTATTTT

j_call: TRBJ1-1
clone_size: -
v_call: TRBV19
d_call: TRBD1
cdr3_aa: CASSKTGDTEAFF
cdr3_nt: TGTGCCAGTAGTAAAACAGGGGACACTGAAGCTTTCTTT

j_call: TRBJ1-1
clone_size: -
v_call: TRBV20-1
d_call: -
cdr3_aa: CSAFVTEAFF
cdr3_nt: TGCAGTGCCTTCGTAACTGAAGCTTTCTTT

j_call: TRBJ2-7
clone_size: many
v_call: TRBV29-1
d_call: TRBD1
cdr3_aa: CSVVIMGQALYEQYF
cdr3_nt: TGCAGCGTTGTCATTATGGGACAGGCCCTTTACGAGCAGTACTTC

j_call: TRBJ2-3
clone_size: -
v_call: TRBV29-1
d_call: TRBD2
cdr3_aa: CSVEGPAGGTDTQYF
cdr3_nt: TGCAGCGTTGAAGGACCAGCGGGGGGAACAGATACGCAGTATTTT

j_call: TRBJ2-3
clone_size: many
v_call: TRBV7-9
d_call: -
cdr3_aa: CASSPAVDTQYF
cdr3_nt: TGTGCCAGCAGCCCTGCCGTGGATACGCAGTATTTT

j_call: TRBJ2-3
clone_size: -
v_call: TRBV2
d_call: TRBD1
cdr3_aa: CASVRGQGTDTQYF
cdr3_nt: TGTGCCAGCGTACGAGGACAGGGCACAGATACGCAGTATTTT

j_call: TRBJ2-5
clone_size: -
v_call: TRBV5-3
d_call: -
cdr3_aa: CASSSGAEETQYF
cdr3_nt: TGTGCCAGCAGCTCTGGGGCAGAAGAGACCCAGTACTTC

j_call: TRBJ1-1
clone_size: -
v_call: TRBV5-5
d_call: -
cdr3_aa: CASSFERAGAFF
cdr3_nt: TGTGCCAGCAGCTTTGAAAGGGCTGGAGCTTTCTTT

j_call: TRBJ1-2
clone_size: many
v_call: TRBV6-4
d_call: -
cdr3_aa: CARGRRGAYGYTF
cdr3_nt: TGTGCCAGAGGACGGCGGGGGGCCTATGGCTACACCTTC

j_call: TRBJ2-7
clone_size: -
v_call: TRBV20-1
d_call: -
cdr3_aa: CSARDIGQEQYF
cdr3_nt: TGCAGTGCTAGAGATATTGGCCAGGAGCAGTACTTC

j_call: TRBJ2-2
clone_size: -
v_call: TRBV5-1
d_call: -
cdr3_aa: CASSGTGTSNTGELFF
cdr3_nt: TGCGCCAGCAGCGGAACCGGGACATCGAACACCGGGGAGCTGTTTTTT

j_call: TRBJ2-7
clone_size: many
v_call: TRBV6-1
d_call: -
cdr3_aa: CASSPSYRPYEQYF
cdr3_nt: TGTGCCAGCAGTCCCAGCTACCGTCCCTACGAGCAGTACTTC

j_call: TRBJ1-1
clone_size: -
v_call: TRBV20-1
d_call: TRBD1
cdr3_aa: CSATDMDRGNTEAFF
cdr3_nt: TGCAGTGCTACCGACATGGACAGGGGGAACACTGAAGCTTTCTTT

j_call: TRBJ2-1
clone_size: many
v_call: TRBV7-9
d_call: -
cdr3_aa: CASSLTQGRNEQFF
cdr3_nt: TGTGCCAGCAGCTTAACACAGGGGAGGAATGAGCAGTTCTTC

j_call: TRBJ2-1
clone_size: many
v_call: TRBV12-3/TRBV12-4
d_call: -
cdr3_aa: CANADGTPYNEQFF
cdr3_nt: TGTGCCAACGCAGACGGGACACCTTACAATGAGCAGTTCTTC

j_call: TRBJ1-2
clone_size: -
v_call: TRBV5-1
d_call: TRBD1
cdr3_aa: CASRSGQVGYTF
cdr3_nt: TGCGCCAGCAGGTCGGGACAGGTCGGCTACACCTTC

j_call: TRBJ2-7
clone_size: many
v_call: TRBV11-3
d_call: TRBD1
cdr3_aa: CASSLVTGVDEQYF
cdr3_nt: TGTGCCAGCAGCTTAGTAACAGGGGTCGACGAGCAGTACTTC

j_call: TRBJ2-1
clone_size: many
v_call: TRBV24-1
d_call: -
cdr3_aa: CATAAVGGGNEQFF
cdr3_nt: TGTGCCACGGCAGCGGTAGGGGGAGGGAATGAGCAGTTCTTC

j_call: TRBJ1-2
clone_size: many
v_call: TRBV11-2
d_call: TRBD1
cdr3_aa: CASSPGQGPVEYGYTF
cdr3_nt: TGTGCCAGCAGCCCAGGACAGGGGCCGGTAGAGTATGGCTACACCTTC

j_call: TRBJ1-4
clone_size: -
v_call: TRBV15
d_call: -
cdr3_aa: CATSRDPVEKLFF
cdr3_nt: TGTGCCACCAGCAGAGATCCGGTTGAAAAACTGTTTTTT

j_call: TRBJ2-2
clone_size: few
v_call: TRBV9
d_call: TRBD2
cdr3_aa: CASTSPPGTRNPGELFF
cdr3_nt: TGTGCCAGCACCTCCCCGCCCGGGACTAGAAATCCCGGGGAGCTGTTTTTT

j_call: TRBJ2-1
clone_size: -
v_call: TRBV4-1
d_call: TRBD2
cdr3_aa: CASSQDDLAGGYNEQFF
cdr3_nt: TGCGCCAGCAGCCAAGACGATCTAGCGGGAGGGTACAATGAGCAGTTCTTC

j_call: TRBJ2-1
clone_size: many
v_call: TRBV7-2
d_call: -
cdr3_aa: CASSFRDPYNEQFF
cdr3_nt: TGTGCCAGCAGCTTCCGGGACCCCTACAATGAGCAGTTCTTC

j_call: TRBJ2-7
clone_size: many
v_call: TRBV4-1
d_call: -
cdr3_aa: CASSQGTGFHEQYF
cdr3_nt: TGCGCCAGCAGCCAGGGAACAGGGTTCCACGAGCAGTACTTC

j_call: TRBJ1-2
clone_size: -
v_call: TRBV5-5
d_call: -
cdr3_aa: CASSLEVYGDGYTF
cdr3_nt: TGTGCCAGCAGCTTGGAGGTGTACGGAGATGGCTACACCTTC

j_call: TRBJ1-5
clone_size: -
v_call: TRBV27
d_call: -
cdr3_aa: CSSSLMIGQPQHF
cdr3_nt: TGTTCCAGCAGTTTAATGATTGGACAGCCCCAGCATTTT

j_call: TRBJ2-5
clone_size: -
v_call: TRBV5-4
d_call: -
cdr3_aa: CASSLAIGGRETQYF
cdr3_nt: TGTGCCAGCAGCTTGGCTATAGGGGGGCGGGAGACCCAGTACTTC

j_call: TRBJ2-5
clone_size: many
v_call: TRBV30
d_call: TRBD1
cdr3_aa: CAWRAQGDETQYF
cdr3_nt: TGTGCCTGGAGGGCCCAGGGGGACGAGACCCAGTACTTC

j_call: TRBJ2-7
clone_size: -
v_call: TRBV20-1
d_call: TRBD1
cdr3_aa: CSAEGQETYEQYF
cdr3_nt: TGCAGTGCAGAGGGACAGGAAACCTACGAGCAGTACTTC

j_call: TRBJ2-2
clone_size: -
v_call: TRBV15
d_call: TRBD1
cdr3_aa: CATSSRAGGTGELFF
cdr3_nt: TGTGCCACCAGCAGCCGGGCAGGGGGCACCGGGGAGCTGTTTTTT

j_call: TRBJ1-4
clone_size: many
v_call: TRBV19
d_call: -
cdr3_aa: CASSGTGFSNEKLFF
cdr3_nt: TGTGCCAGTAGTGGAACAGGCTTTTCTAATGAAAAACTGTTTTTT

j_call: TRBJ1-2
clone_size: -
v_call: TRBV25-1
d_call: -
cdr3_aa: CASSDPGAGYTF
cdr3_nt: TGTGCCAGCAGTGACCCAGGGGCCGGCTACACCTTC

j_call: TRBJ1-2
clone_size: -
v_call: TRBV12-3/TRBV12-4
d_call: TRBD1
cdr3_aa: CASRTPGQGQGYTF
cdr3_nt: TGTGCCAGCAGAACCCCGGGACAGGGGCAGGGCTACACCTTC

j_call: TRBJ2-1
clone_size: -
v_call: TRBV20-1
d_call: -
cdr3_aa: CSAPSDSSYNEQFF
cdr3_nt: TGCAGTGCTCCTTCGGACAGCTCCTACAATGAGCAGTTCTTC

j_call: TRBJ2-7
clone_size: many
v_call: TRBV7-6
d_call: TRBD2
cdr3_aa: CASSSGLAGAYEQYF
cdr3_nt: TGTGCCAGCAGCTCTGGACTAGCGGGGGCCTACGAGCAGTACTTC

j_call: TRBJ2-5
clone_size: few
v_call: TRBV2
d_call: -
cdr3_aa: CASSRGRDETQYF
cdr3_nt: TGTGCCAGCAGTAGGGGCAGGGATGAGACCCAGTACTTC

j_call: TRBJ1-1
clone_size: many
v_call: TRBV11-3
d_call: -
cdr3_aa: CASSYYMSRNTEAFF
cdr3_nt: TGTGCCAGCAGCTACTACATGTCCAGGAACACTGAAGCTTTCTTT

j_call: TRBJ1-1
clone_size: many
v_call: TRBV19
d_call: -
cdr3_aa: CASSPGGVTEAFF
cdr3_nt: TGTGCCAGTAGCCCGGGGGGGGTCACTGAAGCTTTCTTT

j_call: TRBJ2-1
clone_size: -
v_call: TRBV25-1
d_call: -
cdr3_aa: CASMKGVQNNEQFF
cdr3_nt: TGTGCCAGCATGAAGGGAGTCCAGAACAATGAGCAGTTCTTC

j_call: TRBJ2-1
clone_size: -
v_call: TRBV4-2
d_call: -
cdr3_aa: CASSQEVAPHNEQFF
cdr3_nt: TGTGCCAGCAGCCAAGAAGTGGCCCCCCACAATGAGCAGTTCTTC

j_call: TRBJ1-5
clone_size: -
v_call: TRBV20-1
d_call: TRBD1
cdr3_aa: CSARGTGGWPQHF
cdr3_nt: TGCAGTGCTAGAGGGACAGGGGGCTGGCCCCAGCATTTT

j_call: TRBJ2-7
clone_size: -
v_call: TRBV15
d_call: -
cdr3_aa: CATSRNREFYEQYF
cdr3_nt: TGTGCCACCAGCAGGAATAGGGAGTTCTACGAGCAGTACTTC

j_call: TRBJ2-1
clone_size: many
v_call: TRBV19
d_call: -
cdr3_aa: CASSTPTAYNEQFF
cdr3_nt: TGTGCCAGTAGTACCCCGACAGCATACAATGAGCAGTTCTTC

j_call: TRBJ1-2
clone_size: many
v_call: TRBV2
d_call: -
cdr3_aa: CASSDYPYGYTF
cdr3_nt: TGTGCCAGCAGTGACTACCCCTATGGCTACACCTTC

j_call: TRBJ2-3
clone_size: once
v_call: TRBV10-3
d_call: TRBD2
cdr3_aa: CAISVRGGVLEDTQYF
cdr3_nt: TGTGCCATCAGTGTACGCGGGGGGGTGTTGGAAGATACGCAGTATTTT

j_call: TRBJ2-1
clone_size: many
v_call: TRBV19
d_call: -
cdr3_aa: CASSITAGPYNEQFF
cdr3_nt: TGTGCCAGTAGTATCACGGCGGGTCCCTACAATGAGCAGTTCTTC